This T cell receptor (beta chain) was observed in a study of Ad26.COV2.S vaccination and SARS-CoV-2 variants. Looking at the study overall: Within the COV1001 Ad26.COV2.S trial arm, the donor was enrolled. Points from the study as a whole: It was found that vaccine and placebo recipients had similar non-spike TCR breadth. Analytic work on TCR breadth and depth might have understated the full extent of total T cell responses.

The treatment was: around 19 received Ad26.COV2.S at low or high dose, single or two shots; about 5 received placebo; per-sample allocation not given. It was on day 63 after the first vaccine or placebo injection that samples were taken. Trimming pared 1 base from V and 0 bases from J, leaving 11 bases between. Germline V lookup: CDR1 SGDLS, CDR2 YYNGEE. The CDR3 extends over 15 amino acids. TCRdb's copy holds only in-frame clones and misses some; the assay was immunoSEQ multiplex PCR. The sample lists a few hundred thousand clones, roughly 90% occurring once. Concerning this clone itself: Its antigen is currently unknown.

The chain couples TRBV9 to TRBJ2-7; no clear D gene. The source material was peripheral blood, sampled in a trial of Ad26.COV2.S vaccine versus placebo. The receptor was isolated from a person aged 18-60 years who received the Ad26.COV2.S COVID-19 vaccine or a placebo. The CDR3 is CASSVSPGNSYEQYF. In DNA form, the CDR3 reads TGTGCCAGCAGCGTATCCCCAGGCAACTCCTACGAGCAGTACTTC.